Reported below is one TCR beta chain. The table came from immunoSEQ multiplex PCR; TCRdb's copy has only in-frame clones and leaves some out. The sample records fewer than 350,000 clones, around 86% being singletons. The data stem from a study of blood T cell repertoires in COVID-19. The TCR comes from a man in his 60s who had recovered from COVID-19. The specimen sequenced was PBMCs or T cells enriched from blood (not recorded which).

CDR3 amino acids: CASSSLGRDRVAEAFF. As DNA, the CDR3 is TGTGCCAGCAGCTCCCTTGGGCGGGACAGGGTAGCTGAAGCTTTCTTT. V gene TRBV5-6 combines with J gene TRBJ1-1; 9 bases align to TRBD1. Germline V CDR1 and CDR2: SGHDT, YYEEEE. Unmatched junction bases numbered 12, after V lost 3 bases and J lost 6 bases. This CDR3 spans 16 amino acids.